The TCR beta chain described here comes from a study of blood T cell repertoires in COVID-19. Study context: The United States, Italy and Spain supplied acute and convalescent COVID-19 samples.

The method was immunoSEQ multiplex PCR; TCRdb's version includes in-frame clones alone and lacks a portion of them. Here the sample spans tens of thousands of clones, about 90% being singletons. The CDR3 has 17 residues. Germline V gene lookup returns CDR1 SNHLY and CDR2 FYNNEI. After removal of 6 bases from V and 3 bases from J, the junction contained 11 bases not matched to a gene. J is TRBJ1-5 and V is TRBV2; TRBD1 matches 10 bases. The sample comprised peripheral blood. The sequence derives from an elderly man with acute or convalescent COVID-19. In nucleotides, the CDR3 is TGTGCCAGCAGCTCCCCCCGCGGGACAGGGGTCAATCAGCCCCAGCATTTT. It codes for CASSSPRGTGVNQPQHF. Supplemented by reference TRBV2 and TRBJ1-5, the full variable domain reads EPEVTQTPSHQVTQMGQEVILRCVPISNHLYFYWYRQILGQKVEFLVSFYNNEISEKSEIFDDQFSVERPDGSNFTLKIRSTKLEDSAMYFCASSSPRGTGVNQPQHFGDGTRLSIL.